These T cell receptor beta chains were read from a single sample in a study of T cell responses to AZD1222 COVID-19 vaccine. TCRdb's copy holds only in-frame clones and misses some; the assay was immunoSEQ multiplex PCR. The sample records roughly 130,000 clones, about nine tenths being singletons. Sequenced here: peripheral blood, sampled on day 0 of AZD1222 vaccination. The receptors come from an adult in good health. Each CDR3 is given with its conserved first and last residue. A D gene is named only where the DNA matches it firmly. Clone size is given for some rows only: seen once, a few or many times, or a class if the clone is expanded.

cdr3_aa: CASSHRGVTDTQYF; cdr3_nt: TGTGCCAGCAGCCACAGGGGGGTTACAGATACGCAGTATTTT; clone_size: NA; v_call: TRBV3-1/TRBV3-2; j_call: TRBJ2-3; d_call: NA
cdr3_aa: CASSEYRSSGQKVEQYF; cdr3_nt: TGTGCCAGCAGTGAATACAGGTCCTCCGGACAGAAAGTTGAGCAGTACTTC; clone_size: NA; v_call: TRBV25-1; j_call: TRBJ2-7; d_call: NA
cdr3_aa: CASSPVASSSSGNTIYF; cdr3_nt: TGTGCCAGCTCACCAGTCGCGTCGTCCTCCTCTGGAAACACCATATATTTT; clone_size: few; v_call: TRBV18; j_call: TRBJ1-3; d_call: NA
cdr3_aa: CASSLLGNRGPEKLFF; cdr3_nt: TGTGCCAGCAGTTTGTTGGGCAACAGGGGGCCTGAAAAACTGTTTTTT; clone_size: NA; v_call: TRBV28; j_call: TRBJ1-4; d_call: TRBD1
cdr3_aa: CASRREYEQYF; cdr3_nt: TGTGCCAGCAGAAGGGAATACGAGCAGTACTTC; clone_size: NA; v_call: TRBV5-6; j_call: TRBJ2-7; d_call: NA
cdr3_aa: CASSQQGVSGNTIYF; cdr3_nt: TGTGCCAGCAGCCAACAGGGCGTCTCTGGAAACACCATATATTTT; clone_size: NA; v_call: TRBV6-5; j_call: TRBJ1-3; d_call: NA
cdr3_aa: CASSAYTEAFF; cdr3_nt: TGTGCCAGCAGCGCTTACACTGAAGCTTTCTTT; clone_size: NA; v_call: TRBV9; j_call: TRBJ1-1; d_call: NA
cdr3_aa: CASSFPGLTSYNEQFF; cdr3_nt: TGTGCCAGCAGTTTTCCTGGGCTGACCTCCTACAATGAGCAGTTCTTC; clone_size: NA; v_call: TRBV27; j_call: TRBJ2-1; d_call: NA
cdr3_aa: CAISGGGTSGTQFF; cdr3_nt: TGTGCCATCAGTGGGGGTGGGACTAGCGGGACCCAGTTCTTC; clone_size: NA; v_call: TRBV10-3; j_call: TRBJ2-1; d_call: TRBD2
cdr3_aa: CASSQIGLAGGGAPYEQYF; cdr3_nt: TGTGCCAGCAGCCAGATTGGACTAGCGGGAGGCGGCGCCCCCTACGAGCAGTACTTC; clone_size: NA; v_call: TRBV3-1/TRBV3-2; j_call: TRBJ2-7; d_call: TRBD2
cdr3_aa: CATSDRTSGRQQYF; cdr3_nt: TGTGCCACCAGTGACCGGACTAGCGGGAGGCAACAGTATTTT; clone_size: NA; v_call: TRBV24-1; j_call: TRBJ2-3; d_call: TRBD2
cdr3_aa: CASSLASSGSEQFF; cdr3_nt: TGTGCCAGCAGCTTAGCGTCTTCGGGAAGTGAGCAGTTCTTC; clone_size: NA; v_call: TRBV7-2; j_call: TRBJ2-1; d_call: NA
cdr3_aa: CASSQSPAVDTGELFF; cdr3_nt: TGCGCCAGCAGCCAATCCCCGGCTGTGGACACCGGGGAGCTGTTTTTT; clone_size: NA; v_call: TRBV4-1; j_call: TRBJ2-2; d_call: NA
cdr3_aa: CASSPLAGATGELFF; cdr3_nt: TGTGCCAGCAGCCCGTTAGCGGGGGCCACCGGGGAGCTGTTTTTT; clone_size: NA; v_call: TRBV11-1; j_call: TRBJ2-2; d_call: TRBD2
cdr3_aa: CASSYTANYGYTF; cdr3_nt: TGTGCCAGCAGCTACACAGCTAACTATGGCTACACCTTC; clone_size: NA; v_call: TRBV5-6; j_call: TRBJ1-2; d_call: NA
cdr3_aa: CASSLDRAREQYF; cdr3_nt: TGTGCCAGCAGCTTAGACAGGGCGCGGGAGCAGTACTTC; clone_size: NA; v_call: TRBV11-2; j_call: TRBJ2-7; d_call: NA
cdr3_aa: CAIGTTGFEQYF; cdr3_nt: TGTGCCATCGGGACCACTGGATTCGAGCAGTACTTC; clone_size: NA; v_call: TRBV10-3; j_call: TRBJ2-7; d_call: NA
cdr3_aa: CASSTRTRIREQFF; cdr3_nt: TGTGCCAGCAGCACTCGGACTAGAATTCGTGAGCAGTTCTTC; clone_size: NA; v_call: TRBV7-8; j_call: TRBJ2-1; d_call: TRBD2
cdr3_aa: CSASIGDTIYF; cdr3_nt: TGCAGTGCATCTATCGGTGACACCATATATTTT; clone_size: once; v_call: TRBV20-1; j_call: TRBJ1-3; d_call: NA
cdr3_aa: CSARVGIEAFF; cdr3_nt: TGCAGTGCTAGAGTGGGTATCGAAGCTTTCTTT; clone_size: NA; v_call: TRBV20-1; j_call: TRBJ1-1; d_call: NA
cdr3_aa: CASSQGTGVRETQYF; cdr3_nt: TGCGCCAGCAGCCAAGGGACAGGGGTAAGAGAGACCCAGTACTTC; clone_size: NA; v_call: TRBV4-3; j_call: TRBJ2-5; d_call: TRBD1
cdr3_aa: CASSQDDREVRRDYGYTF; cdr3_nt: TGCGCCAGCAGCCAGGACGACAGGGAGGTTCGTCGGGACTATGGCTACACCTTC; clone_size: NA; v_call: TRBV4-1; j_call: TRBJ1-2; d_call: TRBD1
cdr3_aa: CASSLEVSSTDTQYF; cdr3_nt: TGTGCCAGCAGCTTGGAGGTCTCTAGCACAGATACGCAGTATTTT; clone_size: NA; v_call: TRBV5-4; j_call: TRBJ2-3; d_call: NA
cdr3_aa: CASSFSGRTSYGYTF; cdr3_nt: TGTGCCAGCAGTTTCTCAGGTCGGACAAGCTATGGCTACACCTTC; clone_size: once; v_call: TRBV27; j_call: TRBJ1-2; d_call: NA
cdr3_aa: CASSYSGLAETYEQYF; cdr3_nt: TGTGCCAGCAGTTACTCTGGACTAGCGGAAACCTACGAGCAGTACTTC; clone_size: NA; v_call: TRBV6-5; j_call: TRBJ2-7; d_call: TRBD2
cdr3_aa: CASSLKRTLNTEAFF; cdr3_nt: TGTGCCAGCAGCTTGAAGAGGACATTGAACACTGAAGCTTTCTTT; clone_size: NA; v_call: TRBV5-4; j_call: TRBJ1-1; d_call: NA
cdr3_aa: CASSQEVVQRRSSYNEQFF; cdr3_nt: TGTGCCAGCAGCCAAGAGGTGGTTCAGCGAAGAAGCTCCTACAATGAGCAGTTCTTC; clone_size: NA; v_call: TRBV3-1/TRBV3-2; j_call: TRBJ2-1; d_call: NA
cdr3_aa: CASSYSRDRVPNTEAFF; cdr3_nt: TGTGCCAGCAGTTACTCCCGGGACAGGGTTCCGAACACTGAAGCTTTCTTT; clone_size: NA; v_call: TRBV6-2/TRBV6-3; j_call: TRBJ1-1; d_call: TRBD1
cdr3_aa: CASSELGSGRTGELFF; cdr3_nt: TGTGCCAGCAGTGAATTGGGTAGCGGGAGAACCGGGGAGCTGTTTTTT; clone_size: NA; v_call: TRBV2; j_call: TRBJ2-2; d_call: TRBD2
cdr3_aa: CASRLDRVGPEAFF; cdr3_nt: TGTGCCAGCAGGCTCGACAGGGTTGGTCCTGAAGCTTTCTTT; clone_size: NA; v_call: TRBV6-5; j_call: TRBJ1-1; d_call: TRBD1
cdr3_aa: CASGLIRGADTQYF; cdr3_nt: TGTGCCAGCGGACTTATAAGGGGGGCAGATACGCAGTATTTT; clone_size: NA; v_call: TRBV6-5; j_call: TRBJ2-3; d_call: NA
cdr3_aa: CATSGSGRAGDNEQFF; cdr3_nt: TGTGCCACCAGTGGTAGCGGGAGGGCCGGCGACAATGAGCAGTTCTTC; clone_size: NA; v_call: TRBV24-1; j_call: TRBJ2-1; d_call: TRBD2
cdr3_aa: CASSFRQGATGGYTF; cdr3_nt: TGTGCCAGCAGTTTTCGCCAGGGGGCTACGGGAGGCTACACCTTC; clone_size: NA; v_call: TRBV27; j_call: TRBJ1-2; d_call: TRBD1
cdr3_aa: CHPLAGASYEQYF; cdr3_nt: TGCCACCCCCTGGCGGGGGCCTCCTACGAGCAGTACTTC; clone_size: NA; v_call: TRBV28; j_call: TRBJ2-7; d_call: NA
cdr3_aa: CASSGARHSYEQYF; cdr3_nt: TGTGCCAGCAGTGGCGCTCGACACTCCTACGAGCAGTACTTC; clone_size: NA; v_call: TRBV2; j_call: TRBJ2-7; d_call: NA
cdr3_aa: CASSDGATDTQYF; cdr3_nt: TGTGCCAGCAGTGACGGGGCCACAGATACGCAGTATTTT; clone_size: NA; v_call: TRBV12-3/TRBV12-4; j_call: TRBJ2-3; d_call: NA
cdr3_aa: CASSDQGSGSEKLFF; cdr3_nt: TGTGCCAGCAGTGACCAGGGCTCAGGTTCTGAAAAACTGTTTTTT; clone_size: NA; v_call: TRBV2; j_call: TRBJ1-4; d_call: NA
cdr3_aa: CASSPGGLAPDEQFF; cdr3_nt: TGTGCCAGCAGCCCAGGGGGACTAGCGCCGGATGAGCAGTTCTTC; clone_size: few; v_call: TRBV11-2; j_call: TRBJ2-1; d_call: TRBD2
cdr3_aa: CASSKRLAGGPANTGELFF; cdr3_nt: TGTGCCAGCAGTAAACGACTAGCGGGAGGGCCGGCGAACACCGGGGAGCTGTTTTTT; clone_size: NA; v_call: TRBV6-2/TRBV6-3; j_call: TRBJ2-2; d_call: TRBD2
cdr3_aa: CASSLGRGYTF; cdr3_nt: TGTGCCAGCAGCTTAGGCCGGGGCTACACCTTC; clone_size: NA; v_call: TRBV7-9; j_call: TRBJ1-2; d_call: NA
cdr3_aa: CASSIDLRDYTF; cdr3_nt: TGTGCCAGTAGTATAGATTTGAGGGACTACACCTTC; clone_size: NA; v_call: TRBV19; j_call: TRBJ1-2; d_call: NA
cdr3_aa: CASSPHDQPQHF; cdr3_nt: TGTGCCAGCAGCCCTCACGACCAGCCCCAGCATTTT; clone_size: NA; v_call: TRBV9; j_call: TRBJ1-5; d_call: NA
cdr3_aa: CASSLVGQGEAFF; cdr3_nt: TGTGCCAGCAGTTTAGTGGGACAGGGGGAAGCTTTCTTT; clone_size: NA; v_call: TRBV28; j_call: TRBJ1-1; d_call: TRBD1
cdr3_aa: CASRRLAGICHEQYF; cdr3_nt: TGCGCCAGCAGGCGGCTAGCGGGGATCTGCCACGAGCAGTACTTC; clone_size: NA; v_call: TRBV5-1; j_call: TRBJ2-7; d_call: TRBD2
cdr3_aa: CATSDRDRGRGNQPQHF; cdr3_nt: TGTGCCACCAGTGACCGGGACAGGGGACGGGGCAATCAGCCCCAGCATTTT; clone_size: NA; v_call: TRBV24-1; j_call: TRBJ1-5; d_call: TRBD1
cdr3_aa: CSVEVQANTEAFF; cdr3_nt: TGCAGCGTTGAAGTCCAAGCGAACACTGAAGCTTTCTTT; clone_size: NA; v_call: TRBV29-1; j_call: TRBJ1-1; d_call: NA
cdr3_aa: CASRPFLGGSYEQYF; cdr3_nt: TGTGCCAGCAGACCTTTCCTGGGGGGAAGCTACGAGCAGTACTTC; clone_size: NA; v_call: TRBV27; j_call: TRBJ2-7; d_call: NA
cdr3_aa: CARSQSDRATYEQYF; cdr3_nt: TGTGCCAGAAGCCAATCCGACAGGGCTACCTACGAGCAGTACTTC; clone_size: NA; v_call: TRBV5-3; j_call: TRBJ2-7; d_call: TRBD1
cdr3_aa: CASSLYQGAYNEQFF; cdr3_nt: TGTGCCAGCAGCTTATACCAGGGAGCCTACAATGAGCAGTTCTTC; clone_size: NA; v_call: TRBV7-3; j_call: TRBJ2-1; d_call: NA
cdr3_aa: CASSFGTNQETQYF; cdr3_nt: TGCGCCAGCAGTTTCGGGACTAACCAAGAGACCCAGTACTTC; clone_size: NA; v_call: TRBV5-1; j_call: TRBJ2-5; d_call: TRBD2
cdr3_aa: CASSILAGNTGELFF; cdr3_nt: TGCGCCAGCAGCATACTAGCGGGGAACACCGGGGAGCTGTTTTTT; clone_size: NA; v_call: TRBV5-1; j_call: TRBJ2-2; d_call: TRBD2
cdr3_aa: CASSLGGFWPSEQFF; cdr3_nt: TGTGCCAGCAGTTTGGGGGGGTTTTGGCCTTCTGAGCAGTTCTTC; clone_size: NA; v_call: TRBV28; j_call: TRBJ2-1; d_call: TRBD2
cdr3_aa: CASSSGQNTGELFF; cdr3_nt: TGTGCCAGCAGCTCCGGGCAGAACACCGGGGAGCTGTTTTTT; clone_size: once; v_call: TRBV7-3; j_call: TRBJ2-2; d_call: NA
cdr3_aa: CASSVAEPLEAFF; cdr3_nt: TGTGCCAGCAGTGTGGCAGAACCTCTTGAAGCTTTCTTT; clone_size: few; v_call: TRBV2; j_call: TRBJ1-1; d_call: NA
cdr3_aa: CASSRDGGVISNQPQHF; cdr3_nt: TGTGCCAGTAGTAGGGACGGCGGGGTTATTAGCAATCAGCCCCAGCATTTT; clone_size: few; v_call: TRBV19; j_call: TRBJ1-5; d_call: NA
cdr3_aa: CASSLPPNTEAFF; cdr3_nt: TGTGCCAGCAGTTTACCGCCTAACACTGAAGCTTTCTTT; clone_size: NA; v_call: TRBV12-3/TRBV12-4; j_call: TRBJ1-1; d_call: NA
cdr3_aa: CASSTSGRAHEQYF; cdr3_nt: TGTGCCAGCAGCACGAGCGGGAGGGCCCACGAGCAGTACTTC; clone_size: NA; v_call: TRBV7-9; j_call: TRBJ2-7; d_call: TRBD2
cdr3_aa: CASIKDRLNTEAFF; cdr3_nt: TGTGCCAGCATCAAGGACAGACTGAACACTGAAGCTTTCTTT; clone_size: NA; v_call: TRBV6-5; j_call: TRBJ1-1; d_call: NA
cdr3_aa: CASSLPKLREEAYEQYF; cdr3_nt: TGTGCCAGCAGCCTCCCGAAGTTGCGGGAGGAAGCCTACGAGCAGTACTTC; clone_size: NA; v_call: TRBV21-1; j_call: TRBJ2-7; d_call: NA
cdr3_aa: CASSSNAAAVGPQHF; cdr3_nt: TGTGCCAGCAGCAGCAATGCGGCTGCCGTGGGGCCCCAGCATTTT; clone_size: few; v_call: TRBV7-8; j_call: TRBJ1-5; d_call: NA